This TCR beta chain was found in a study of cytomegalovirus exposure and HLA in healthy donors. Trimming removed 0 bases at V and 0 bases at J, with 8 bases between. The germline gives CDR1 SGHRS, CDR2 YFSETQ. The CDR3 runs to 15 residues. To note about this clone: Its target is unknown. The same CDR3 also results from other DNA sequences found in this sample.

Unrecorded immune exposures were likely, despite nominal health at sampling. Whole-study findings and limits: The authors assumed roughly uniform sequencing depth across donors for presence/absence analyses. Analysis was carried out at a later point, and it linked a missense DCLRE1C variant to TCR beta V- and J-gene trimming.

Use of 60 Vbeta and 13 Jbeta primers characterized the PCR. Profiled with immunoSEQ multiplex PCR; TCRdb holds only in-frame clones, not every one. The ten most abundant clones cover around 3.8% of a sample with approximately 70,000 clones. Material: PBMCs. The origin of this receptor is a female donor in good health and CMV-seropositive. This chain uses TRBV5-1 with TRBJ2-3, with D perhaps matching TRBD2 (6 bases). CDR3 in amino acids: CASSLGGTSTDTQYF. The CDR3 DNA reads as TGCGCCAGCAGCTTGGGCGGGACTAGCACAGATACGCAGTATTTT.